These 28 T cell receptor beta chains came from one sample sequenced in a study of regulatory T cells in long-lasting Graves disease. As for time point: persistent/refractory GD, antithyroid drugs over 5 years with positive TRAb. The TCR library was prepared using RNA isolated from PBMCs. CDR3 regions were amplified by Arm-PCR using iRepertoire HTBI primers to build TCR beta libraries. MiXCR was run by TCRdb on the multiplex PCR reads, yielding one entry per CDR3 protein. Of 350,000 to 500,000 distinct CDR3 sequences in the sample, roughly a fifth were seen once. This specimen consisted of peripheral blood mononuclear cells (PBMCs), obtained when the disease was refractory, from a patient treated with antithyroid drugs. Source of these receptors: a female donor with Graves disease.

This clonotype was found many times. This rearrangement joins TRBV28 to TRBJ1-4, with TRBD1 as a possible D gene (6 bases). Germline V lookup: CDR1 MDHEN, CDR2 SYDVKM. The CDR3 spans 15 residues. Trimming removed 6 bases at V and 2 bases at J, with 13 bases between. The CDR3 region has the DNA TGTGCCAGCAGCGGTACAGGGTTCACTAATGAAAAACTGTTTTTT. Translated: CASSGTGFTNEKLFF.

V is TRBV7-4 and J is TRBJ2-5; 8 bases are shared with TRBD1. CDR3 size: 16 residues. The J segment lost 0 bases and the V segment lost 7 bases, leaving 10 bases of the junction unmatched. In germline, CDR1 is SGHVT, CDR2 SQSDAQ. CDR3 region: CASNRPGQANQETQYF. The CDR3 DNA reads TGTGCCAGCAACAGACCGGGACAGGCTAACCAAGAGACCCAGTACTTC.

This chain uses TRBV6-2 or TRBV6-3 with TRBJ2-1, with D perhaps assigned TRBD1 or TRBD2 (5 bases each). Germline CDR1 reads MNHEY; CDR2 reads SVGEGT. The CDR3 is made up of 15 amino acids. V was cut by 5 bases and J by 3 bases, with 14 bases left in between. The CDR3 loop is CASSEEGIGYNEQFF. CDR3 in DNA: TGTGCCAGCAGTGAAGAGGGGATCGGCTACAATGAGCAGTTCTTC.

This clonotype was seen at least ten times. The V call is TRBV28, the J call TRBJ2-7; D unclear. Germline lookup yields CDR1 MDHEN and CDR2 SYDVKM. CDR3 size: 12 residues. Deletions cut 1 base from V and 3 bases from J, with 4 bases between. The CDR3 nucleotides are TGTGCCAGCAGTTTATTCGGCTACGAGCAGTACTTC. This translates into CASSLFGYEQYF.

This clonotype was observed many times. This chain connects TRBV6-1 to TRBJ2-6; TRBD1 agrees at 7 bases. Per germline, CDR1 MNHNS and CDR2 SASEGT. The junction had 7 bases not matched to a gene; V was cut back by 7 bases and J by 1 base. CDR3 length equals 16 residues. The CDR3 DNA reads TGTGCCAGCAATCCGGGACAGATATCTGGGGCCAACGTCCTGACTTTC. It specifies CASNPGQISGANVLTF.

Many counts were recorded for this clonotype. The chain combines TRBV11-2 with TRBJ2-5; D is undetermined. The CDR3 contains 15 residues. Looked up from germline, CDR1 is SGHAT and CDR2 is FQNNGV. V was pared by 3 bases and J by 3 bases, with 14 bases between. As DNA, the CDR3 is TGTGCCAGCAGCTTCGAAGGGCCTTTGGAAGAGACCCAGTACTTC. This codes for CASSFEGPLEETQYF.

This clonotype showed up just once. The chain carries TRBV7-9 and TRBJ2-1; D is uncertain. The CDR3 has 14 amino acids. Trimming took off 2 bases at V and 5 bases at J, with 10 bases between the two ends. Germline V gene sequence: CDR1 SEHNR, CDR2 FQNEAQ (reference sequence). In DNA form, the CDR3 reads TGTGCCAGCAGCTTAATAATGTCCCACAATGAGCAGTTCTTC. Encoded protein: CASSLIMSHNEQFF.

This clonotype came up a few times. The chain uses TRBV20-1 and TRBJ1-1, with 9 bases lining up with TRBD1. This CDR3 spans 13 amino acids. V lost 6 bases to trimming and J lost 5 bases; unmatched junction nucleotides: 7. CDR1 and CDR2 (germline): DFQATT, SNEGSKA (reference sequence). The CDR3, as DNA: TGCAGTGCCCGGGGACAGGGAGGGACTGAAGCTTTCTTT. Its protein is CSARGQGGTEAFF.

The rearrangement uses TRBV4-2 and TRBJ2-7; the match to TRBD2 covers 16 bases. V dropped 3 bases and J dropped 6; count of bases not matched to a gene: 5. The CDR3 is made up of 16 amino acids. The V gene's germline CDR1 is LGHNA and CDR2 YNFKEQ. CDR3 residues: CASSQSGTSGRGEQYF. The CDR3 DNA is TGTGCCAGCAGCCAGAGTGGGACTAGCGGGAGGGGCGAGCAGTACTTC.

This clonotype was recorded at least ten times. J is TRBJ1-2 and V is TRBV29-1; D unresolved. Germline V gene data show CDR1 as SQVTM and CDR2 as ANQGSEA. The length of the CDR3 is 13 residues. Trimming left V 7 bases short and J 2 bases short, with 14 bases between. The CDR3 here is CSATSATNYGYTF. Written as DNA, the CDR3 is TGCAGCGCTACATCAGCGACCAACTATGGCTACACCTTC.

The chain links TRBV6-5 to TRBJ2-7, with TRBD2 as a possible D gene (5 bases). The V end was cut by 0 bases, the J end by 7 bases, with 7 bases between. The CDR3 extends over 12 amino acids. Germline CDR1 MNHEY, CDR2 SVGAGI. For the CDR3, the DNA is TGTGCCAGCAGTTACTCGAGAGGGGAGCAGTACTTC. Its protein product is CASSYSRGEQYF.

This clonotype was detected many times. This chain connects TRBV6-1 to TRBJ1-6; D gene unclear. Germline V gene sequence: CDR1 MNHNS, CDR2 SASEGT. The CDR3 extends over 12 amino acids. V gave up 6 bases and J gave up 7 bases, with 7 bases separating them. As DNA, the CDR3 is TGTGCCAGCAGCCAGAGGAATTCACCCCTCCACTTT. Amino acids: CASSQRNSPLHF.

A note on this clonotype: A much larger clone lies one base from this, so it may be a read error. The chain recombines TRBV6-2 or TRBV6-3 with TRBJ2-4; unclear D gene. The J call may be incorrect, as the DNA end agrees better with TRBJ2-5. The germline gives CDR1 MNHEY, CDR2 SVGEGT. This CDR3 contains 15 residues. CDR3 sequence: CASCRLGLTRETQYF. For the CDR3, the DNA is TGTGCCAGCTGCCGTCTCGGGCTAACGAGGGAGACCCAGTACTTC.

A note on this clonotype: A single base separates this from a much larger clone, so it may be a read error. J is TRBJ2-5 and V is TRBV7-9; D tentatively reads TRBD1 or TRBD2 (5 bases each). The CDR3 consists of 13 residues. Germline assignment: CDR1 SEHNR and CDR2 FQNEAQ (reference sequence). The CDR3 sequence: CACSLGTSETQYF. In DNA form, the CDR3 reads TGTGCCTGCAGCTTGGGGACGTCGGAGACCCAGTACTTC.

This clonotype was recorded a few times. The rearrangement joins TRBV6-1 to TRBJ2-7, with no clear D. The CDR3 loop spans 11 amino acids. The V end was cut by 6 bases, the J end by 9 bases, with 12 bases between. CDR1 is MNHNS and CDR2 is SASEGT in the germline V gene. The DNA for the CDR3 is TGTGCCAGCAGCGAGGTAACCAGGCAGTACTTC. Its protein is CASSEVTRQYF.

This clonotype was picked up a small number of times. V gene TRBV15 combines with J gene TRBJ2-7, with D maybe TRBD2 (5 bases). V shed 8 bases and J shed 5 bases, with 19 bases lying between them. Germline CDR1 reads LNHNV; CDR2 reads YYDKDF (reference sequence). This CDR3 contains 14 residues. Written as DNA, the CDR3 is TGTGCCACCGCCTTCCAGGACTCCCGGAACGAGCAGTACTTC. This encodes CATAFQDSRNEQYF.

This clonotype was observed a few times. V is TRBV6-1 and J is TRBJ1-5; D remains ambiguous. Trimming took off 8 bases at V and 2 bases at J, with 16 bases between the two ends. The CDR3 extends over 15 amino acids. CDR1 and CDR2 (germline): MNHNS, SASEGT. The DNA for the CDR3 is TGTGCCAGCGAGTGGGCAAGGAGGGGCAATCAGCCCCAGCATTTT. Translation gives CASEWARRGNQPQHF.

In this sample, this clonotype turned up a few times. The chain uses TRBV7-3 and TRBJ1-1; possibly TRBD1 for D (6 bases). The CDR3 is made up of 13 amino acids. With 3 bases removed from V and 7 bases from J, the gap between germline ends came to 12 bases. CDR1 is SGHTA, CDR2 FQGTGA, per germline. As DNA, the CDR3 is TGTGCCAGCAGCTTGGCAGGGGATGGTGAAGCTTTCTTT. This gives the protein CASSLAGDGEAFF. The full variable domain, rest sourced from reference TRBV7-3 and TRBJ1-1, is GAGVSQTPSNKVTEKGKYVELRCDPISGHTALYWYRQSLGQGPEFLIYFQGTGAADDSGLPNDRFFAVRPEGSVSTLKIQRTERGDSAVYLCASSLAGDGEAFFGQGTRLTVV.

This clonotype was counted at least ten times. The chain uses TRBV2 and TRBJ1-1, with TRBD1 identical over 10 bases. Per the germline V gene, CDR1 is SNHLY and CDR2 is FYNNEI. The CDR3 is made up of 14 amino acids. V shed 7 bases and J 3 bases; nucleotides not matched to a gene: 5. This chain's CDR3 is CASTAGQGDTEAFF. The DNA for the CDR3 is TGTGCCAGCACCGCTGGACAGGGGGACACTGAAGCTTTCTTT.

This clonotype has a count of ten or more. The chain links TRBV6-1 to TRBJ2-7; 8 bases line up with TRBD2. The J segment lost 2 bases and the V segment lost 0 bases, leaving 3 bases of the junction unmatched. Germline V gene sequence: CDR1 MNHNS, CDR2 SASEGT. The CDR3 has 15 residues. The CDR3 DNA is TGTGCCAGCAGTGAAGCCCGACTAGCGACCTACGAGCAGTACTTC. Translation: CASSEARLATYEQYF.

The J gene is TRBJ2-7, the V gene TRBV27; D gene uncertain. V shed 0 bases and J shed 4 bases, with 16 bases lying between them. CDR3 size: 16 residues. The V gene's germline CDR1 is MNHEY and CDR2 SMNVEV (reference sequence). This CDR3 reads CASSLSPAGPGYEQYF. The CDR3 DNA sequence: TGTGCCAGCAGTTTATCCCCCGCCGGCCCCGGATACGAGCAGTACTTC.

This clonotype has a handful of counts. The J gene is TRBJ1-1, the V gene TRBV10-3; D not certain. This CDR3 spans 12 amino acids. The germline V gene encodes CDR1 ENHRY and CDR2 SYGVKD. V lost 7 bases and J lost 3, with 9 bases in between. This CDR3 is CAIKNSDTEAFF. The DNA for the CDR3 is TGTGCCATCAAAAACAGTGACACTGAAGCTTTCTTT.

This clonotype was detected ten times or more. The chain uses TRBV28 and TRBJ2-5; 9 bases map to TRBD1. Germline assignment: CDR1 MDHEN and CDR2 SYDVKM. This CDR3 comprises 16 residues. After removal of 5 bases from V and 1 base from J, the junction contained 8 bases not matched to a gene. The CDR3 DNA reads TGTGCCAGCAGTCCCTCGGGACAGGGATCCCAAGAGACCCAGTACTTC. Translation: CASSPSGQGSQETQYF.

This clonotype showed up just a few times. V usage is TRBV6-5 and J usage is TRBJ2-6; 9 bases match TRBD2. J gave up 4 bases and V 2 bases, and 9 bases lay outside the gene matches. The germline CDR1 and CDR2 sequences are MNHEY and SVGAGI. There are 18 residues in the CDR3. The CDR3 region is CASSYAGGPFGGANVLTF. The CDR3 DNA sequence: TGTGCCAGCAGTTACGCGGGAGGGCCCTTCGGCGGGGCCAACGTCCTGACTTTC.

This clonotype came up many times. The rearrangement links TRBV12-3 or TRBV12-4 to TRBJ1-2; D gene ambiguous. This CDR3 has 15 amino acids. The germline V and J ends were trimmed by 3 bases and 0 bases, with 11 bases remaining between them. The CDR3: CASSFGSGANYGYTF. The DNA of the CDR3 is TGTGCCAGCAGTTTCGGGTCCGGGGCTAACTATGGCTACACCTTC.

This clonotype was seen ten or more times. The J gene is TRBJ2-5, the V gene TRBV7-9, with 8 bases that match TRBD2. The CDR3 consists of 16 residues. Unmatched junction bases numbered 10, after V lost 7 bases and J lost 0 bases. The germline CDR1 and CDR2 sequences are SEHNR and FQNEAQ (reference sequence). Here the CDR3 reads CASNGRAVMYQETQYF. The CDR3 DNA sequence: TGTGCCAGCAACGGGAGGGCAGTAATGTACCAAGAGACCCAGTACTTC.

The J gene is TRBJ2-5, the V gene TRBV28; maybe TRBD2 (6 bases). Trimming stripped 7 bases from V and 2 bases from J, with 17 bases between. This CDR3 has 15 amino acids. The germline V gene has CDR1 MDHEN and CDR2 SYDVKM. The CDR3 loop reads CASTPGVSGQETQYF. CDR3 nucleotide sequence: TGTGCCAGCACCCCCGGGGTTAGCGGACAAGAGACCCAGTACTTC.

The chain carries TRBV18 and TRBJ1-1; tentatively, D is TRBD1 (5 bases). CDR1 is KGHSH, CDR2 LQKENI, per germline. CDR3 length: 16 residues. Trimming took 2 bases from V and 4 from J, leaving 17 bases between them. In DNA, the CDR3 is TGTGCCAGCTCACCAAGAGAGGGGCCCTTGGGCACTGAAGCTTTCTTT. It encodes CASSPREGPLGTEAFF.